Listed below are T cell receptor beta chains from one sample, sequenced in a study of T cell responses to AZD1222 COVID-19 vaccine. Assay used: immunoSEQ multiplex PCR; TCRdb lists only in-frame clones, some missing. The sample records tens of thousands of clones, approximately 85% being singletons. Sequences were derived from peripheral blood, sampled on day 0 of AZD1222 vaccination. The receptors were gathered from an adult in good health. Both conserved end residues are part of each CDR3. Each record gives: V gene, J gene, clone size, CDR3 protein. Not all rows give a size; the values are once, few, many and, for expanded clones, a class.

v_call: TRBV5-8; j_call: TRBJ2-7; clone_size: NA; cdr3_aa: CASSLEGFKQYF
v_call: TRBV13; j_call: TRBJ1-2; clone_size: NA; cdr3_aa: CASSFRIVENYGYTF
v_call: TRBV27; j_call: TRBJ2-3; clone_size: NA; cdr3_aa: CASRIVGTDTQYF
v_call: TRBV3-1/TRBV3-2; j_call: TRBJ1-3; clone_size: NA; cdr3_aa: CASSQNTGAGNTIYF
v_call: TRBV27; j_call: TRBJ2-1; clone_size: NA; cdr3_aa: CASSSGTGVRYNEQFF
v_call: TRBV24-1; j_call: TRBJ2-2; clone_size: many; cdr3_aa: CATGDLDRDTGELFF
v_call: TRBV28; j_call: TRBJ1-2; clone_size: NA; cdr3_aa: CASSFAGQGSSYGYTF
v_call: TRBV18; j_call: TRBJ2-7; clone_size: NA; cdr3_aa: CASSPQRESYEQYF
v_call: TRBV18; j_call: TRBJ1-3; clone_size: NA; cdr3_aa: CASSPKGQGDGNTIYF
v_call: TRBV9; j_call: TRBJ2-3; clone_size: NA; cdr3_aa: CASSVKGLADTDTQYF
v_call: TRBV28; j_call: TRBJ1-2; clone_size: NA; cdr3_aa: CASSLSATRGYTF
v_call: TRBV7-7; j_call: TRBJ2-2; clone_size: NA; cdr3_aa: CASSLGVGLAGTNTGELFF
v_call: TRBV7-9; j_call: TRBJ1-2; clone_size: NA; cdr3_aa: CASSLERGDYGYTF
v_call: TRBV28; j_call: TRBJ2-7; clone_size: NA; cdr3_aa: CASRTSGYEQYF
v_call: TRBV7-2; j_call: TRBJ1-6; clone_size: NA; cdr3_aa: CAIPPTGLESPLHF
v_call: TRBV4-3; j_call: TRBJ1-3; clone_size: once; cdr3_aa: CASSQDLGVGSQGTGNTIYF
v_call: TRBV7-3; j_call: TRBJ1-1; clone_size: NA; cdr3_aa: CASSLTGSEAFF
v_call: TRBV7-2; j_call: TRBJ2-2; clone_size: NA; cdr3_aa: CASSLRRLEVGELFF
v_call: TRBV7-2; j_call: TRBJ2-1; clone_size: NA; cdr3_aa: CASRKLGVRGNEQFF
v_call: TRBV5-4; j_call: TRBJ1-1; clone_size: NA; cdr3_aa: CASSLPARGMNTEAFF
v_call: TRBV6-5; j_call: TRBJ2-7; clone_size: NA; cdr3_aa: CASSYSGTGLYEQYF
v_call: TRBV10-1; j_call: TRBJ2-1; clone_size: NA; cdr3_aa: CASSVSSGSEQFF
v_call: TRBV7-2; j_call: TRBJ2-7; clone_size: NA; cdr3_aa: CASSPGLGDEQYF
v_call: TRBV25-1; j_call: TRBJ1-1; clone_size: NA; cdr3_aa: CASRGSGTGWAFF
v_call: TRBV6-4; j_call: TRBJ1-6; clone_size: NA; cdr3_aa: CASSVRESSPLHF
v_call: TRBV5-1; j_call: TRBJ2-3; clone_size: NA; cdr3_aa: CASSSRTRMGTDTQYF
v_call: TRBV18; j_call: TRBJ1-2; clone_size: NA; cdr3_aa: CASSPLQQGEGYTF
v_call: TRBV19; j_call: TRBJ2-7; clone_size: NA; cdr3_aa: CASSIVGEASYEQYF
v_call: TRBV27; j_call: TRBJ1-4; clone_size: NA; cdr3_aa: CASSSQYNEKLFF
v_call: TRBV10-3; j_call: TRBJ2-2; clone_size: NA; cdr3_aa: CAIRQGSTGELFF
v_call: TRBV18; j_call: TRBJ2-5; clone_size: NA; cdr3_aa: CASSPPPPDTYGTQYF
v_call: TRBV20-1; j_call: TRBJ1-4; clone_size: NA; cdr3_aa: CSASPQGNGEKLFF
v_call: TRBV5-1; j_call: TRBJ2-5; clone_size: NA; cdr3_aa: CASSSPGTGRETQYF
v_call: TRBV29-1; j_call: TRBJ2-1; clone_size: NA; cdr3_aa: CSVVTNEQFF
v_call: TRBV11-2; j_call: TRBJ1-5; clone_size: NA; cdr3_aa: CASSLLGGWNQPQHF
v_call: TRBV3-1/TRBV3-2; j_call: TRBJ2-4; clone_size: NA; cdr3_aa: CASSPPERYRGAKNIQYF
v_call: TRBV19; j_call: TRBJ2-7; clone_size: NA; cdr3_aa: CASSGSPGQRSYEQYF
v_call: TRBV25-1; j_call: TRBJ1-5; clone_size: NA; cdr3_aa: CASSEYGLNQPQHF
v_call: TRBV5-4; j_call: TRBJ2-7; clone_size: NA; cdr3_aa: CASSPGGTGSYEQYF
v_call: TRBV19; j_call: TRBJ2-1; clone_size: NA; cdr3_aa: CASSIGTSGTRRSYNEQFF
v_call: TRBV19; j_call: TRBJ1-2; clone_size: NA; cdr3_aa: CASSIWTGYGYTF
v_call: TRBV6-1; j_call: TRBJ2-5; clone_size: NA; cdr3_aa: CASSEAQLLQGETQYF
v_call: TRBV19; j_call: TRBJ1-5; clone_size: NA; cdr3_aa: CASREVFSNQPQHF
v_call: TRBV20-1; j_call: TRBJ1-2; clone_size: once; cdr3_aa: CSAREYSGYTF